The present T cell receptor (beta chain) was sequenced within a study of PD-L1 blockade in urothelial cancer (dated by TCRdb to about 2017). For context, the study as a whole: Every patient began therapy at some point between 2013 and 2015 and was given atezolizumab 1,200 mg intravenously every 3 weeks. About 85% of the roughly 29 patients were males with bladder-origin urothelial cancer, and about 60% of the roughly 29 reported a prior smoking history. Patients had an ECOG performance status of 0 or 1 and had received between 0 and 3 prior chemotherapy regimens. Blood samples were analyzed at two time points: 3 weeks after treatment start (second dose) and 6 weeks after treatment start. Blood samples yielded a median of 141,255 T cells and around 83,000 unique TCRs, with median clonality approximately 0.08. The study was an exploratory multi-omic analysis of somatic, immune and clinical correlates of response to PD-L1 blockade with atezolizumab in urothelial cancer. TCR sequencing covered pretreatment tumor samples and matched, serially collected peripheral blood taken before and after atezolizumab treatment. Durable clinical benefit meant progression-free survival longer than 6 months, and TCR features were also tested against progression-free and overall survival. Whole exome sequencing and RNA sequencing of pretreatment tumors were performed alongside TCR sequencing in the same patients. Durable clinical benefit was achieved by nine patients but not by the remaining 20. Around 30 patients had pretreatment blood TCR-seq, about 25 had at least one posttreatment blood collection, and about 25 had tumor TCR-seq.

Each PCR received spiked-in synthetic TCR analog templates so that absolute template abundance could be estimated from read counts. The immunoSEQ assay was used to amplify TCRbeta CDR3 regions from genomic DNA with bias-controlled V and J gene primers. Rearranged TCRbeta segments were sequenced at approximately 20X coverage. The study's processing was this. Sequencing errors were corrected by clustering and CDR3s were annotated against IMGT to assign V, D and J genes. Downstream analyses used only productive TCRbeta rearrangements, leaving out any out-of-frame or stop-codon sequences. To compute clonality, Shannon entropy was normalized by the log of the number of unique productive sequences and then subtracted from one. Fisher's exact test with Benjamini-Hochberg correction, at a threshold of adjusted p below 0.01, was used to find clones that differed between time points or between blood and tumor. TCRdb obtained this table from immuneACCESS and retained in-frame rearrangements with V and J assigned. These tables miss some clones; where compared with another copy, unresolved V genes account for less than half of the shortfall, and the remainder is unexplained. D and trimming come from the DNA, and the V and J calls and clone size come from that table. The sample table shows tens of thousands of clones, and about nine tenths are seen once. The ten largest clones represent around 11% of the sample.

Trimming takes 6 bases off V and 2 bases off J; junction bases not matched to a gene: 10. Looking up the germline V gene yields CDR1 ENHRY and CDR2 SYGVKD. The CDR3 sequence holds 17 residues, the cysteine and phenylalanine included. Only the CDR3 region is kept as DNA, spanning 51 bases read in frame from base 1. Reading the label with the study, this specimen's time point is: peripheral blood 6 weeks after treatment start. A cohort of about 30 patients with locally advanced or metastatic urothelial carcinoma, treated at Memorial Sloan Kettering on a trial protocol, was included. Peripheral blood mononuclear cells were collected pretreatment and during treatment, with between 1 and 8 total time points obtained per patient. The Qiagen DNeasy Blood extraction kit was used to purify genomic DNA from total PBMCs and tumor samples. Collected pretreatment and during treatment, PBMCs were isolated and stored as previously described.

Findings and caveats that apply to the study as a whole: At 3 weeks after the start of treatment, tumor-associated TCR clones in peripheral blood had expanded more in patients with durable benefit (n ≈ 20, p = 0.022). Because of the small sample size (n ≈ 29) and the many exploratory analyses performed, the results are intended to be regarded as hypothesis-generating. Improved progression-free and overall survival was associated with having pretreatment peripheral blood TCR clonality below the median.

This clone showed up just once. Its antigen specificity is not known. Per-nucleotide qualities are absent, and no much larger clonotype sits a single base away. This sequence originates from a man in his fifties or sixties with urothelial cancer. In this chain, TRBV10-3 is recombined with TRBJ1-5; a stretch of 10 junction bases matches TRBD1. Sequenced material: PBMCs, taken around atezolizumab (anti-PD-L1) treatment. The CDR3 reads CAISETGGVGGNQPQHF. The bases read TGTGCCATCAGCGAGACAGGGGGCGTAGGTGGCAATCAGCCCCAGCATTTT.